This T cell receptor (beta chain) originates from a study of identical twins. The CDR3 is made up of 14 amino acids. V was trimmed by 6 bases and J by 7 bases, leaving 13 bases between them. Study-level points and caveats: Possibly, invariant MAIT and iNKT cells partly confounded zero-insertion analyses.

This clonotype was found many times. Its target is not known. Each CDR3 protein gets one entry after TCRdb re-called the 5' RACE reads with MiXCR. The table lists some 660,000 distinct CDR3 sequences, 8.6% of them singletons. These data were likewise used in another study, on yellow fever vaccine responses in identical twins.

This TCR derives from a woman under 30 in good health. The specimen sequenced was PBMCs. The genes are TRBV12-3 or TRBV12-4 and TRBJ1-6; D possibly corresponds to TRBD1 (5 bases). CDR3 sequence reads: CASRLGVENSPLHF. DNA for the CDR3: TGTGCCAGCAGGCTGGGGGTAGAGAATTCACCCCTCCACTTT.